Below, 29 T cell receptor beta chains from the same sample are listed, as sequenced in a study of CD8 T cells in Susac syndrome (dated by TCRdb to the late 2010s). Library creation used the immunoSEQ multiplex PCR assay. RNA was extracted using the RNeasy kit, and roughly 0.45 to 1 microgram was reverse transcribed with random hexamers. TCRdb passed the public sequencing reads through fastp at Q25 and MiXCR, retaining productive beta sequences. Each record represents a unique CDR3 protein, reported with the most common genes and DNA among its rows. This sample gives fewer than 200,000 distinct CDR3 sequences in total; 85% to 95% of them show up just once. The top ten clonotypes cover around 0.16% of the sample. The sequenced material came from CD8+ T cells from PBMCs. The receptors come from a human donor with multiple sclerosis.

The chain recombines TRBV20-1 with TRBJ1-5, with a tentative D call TRBD1 (5 bases). CDR1 is DFQATT and CDR2 is SNEGSKA in the germline V gene (reference sequence). Trimming took 6 bases from V and 2 from J, leaving 17 bases between them. The CDR3 is made up of 15 amino acids. CDR3 residues: CSAQGTPAGNQPQHF. The CDR3 nucleotides are TGCAGTGCCCAAGGGACCCCCGCCGGCAATCAGCCCCAGCATTTT.

This clonotype was seen once. The chain uses TRBV27 and TRBJ1-1; the D is unclear. CDR1 is MNHEY, CDR2 SMNVEV, per germline (reference sequence). The CDR3 is 13 residues long. Trimming pared 11 bases from V and 8 bases from J, leaving 21 bases between. CDR3 region: CASKGAVGEEAFF. The CDR3 bases are TGTGCCTCCAAGGGTGCGGTCGGGGAAGAAGCTTTCTTT.

This chain connects TRBV11-1 to TRBJ2-5; 7 bases agree with TRBD1. The CDR3 runs 14 residues. V shed 8 bases and J 5 bases; nucleotides not matched to a gene: 11. Germline-derived CDR1 and CDR2 are SGHAT and FQDESV (reference sequence). CDR3 in amino acids: CASCTTQGTETQYF. The DNA of the CDR3 is TGTGCCAGCTGCACCACACAGGGGACGGAGACCCAGTACTTC.

CDR3 sequence reads: CASSPPSGINEQFF. The CDR3 nucleotides read TGTGCCAGCAGCCCCCCTAGTGGGATCAATGAGCAGTTCTTC. The V call is TRBV7-8, the J call TRBJ2-1; D call uncertain. Germline CDR1 is SGHVS and CDR2 is FQNEAQ. This CDR3 is built from 14 residues. Trimming left V 5 bases short and J 6 bases short, with 14 bases between.

V is TRBV13 and J is TRBJ2-6; no firm D call. In germline, CDR1 is PRHDT, CDR2 FYEKMQ (reference sequence). The CDR3 has 16 residues. The V end lost 1 base, the J end lost 3 bases, and 10 bases lay between the germline ends. The CDR3 here is CASSLESGLGANVLTF. The CDR3 DNA sequence: TGTGCCAGCAGCTTAGAGAGTGGTCTTGGGGCCAACGTCCTGACTTTC.

This clonotype appeared a few times. V is TRBV7-9 and J is TRBJ2-1; no firm D call. The V gene's germline CDR1 is SEHNR and CDR2 FQNEAQ (reference sequence). The CDR3 totals 13 residues. V was clipped by 2 bases and J by 2 bases, with 4 bases between them. Here the CDR3 reads CASSLLAYNEQFF. The CDR3 DNA sequence: TGTGCCAGCAGCTTACTTGCCTACAATGAGCAGTTCTTC.

J is TRBJ2-5 and V is TRBV20-1; 10 bases are a match to TRBD1. Germline loops: CDR1 DFQATT, CDR2 SNEGSKA (reference sequence). V lost 5 bases to trimming and J lost 4 bases; unmatched junction nucleotides: 7. The CDR3 covers 14 residues. CDR3 amino acids: CSASGTGVLETQYF. The CDR3, as DNA: TGCAGTGCTTCCGGGACAGGGGTGTTAGAGACCCAGTACTTC.

The DNA for the CDR3 is TGTGCCAGCAGCACGACTAGCGGGGTCCAAGAGACCCAGTACTTC. Protein sequence: CASSTTSGVQETQYF. V and J are TRBV3-1 and TRBJ2-5; 11 bases are a match to TRBD2. Germline-derived CDR1 and CDR2 are LGHDT and YNNKEL (reference sequence). The CDR3 runs 15 residues. The ends lost 5 bases at V and 1 base at J; junction bases unmatched: 3.

This clonotype was counted once. V and J are TRBV5-1 and TRBJ2-3, with TRBD2 matching over 13 bases. The CDR3 length is 16 residues. With V trimmed by 3 bases and J by 7 bases, 8 bases remained unmatched. The V gene's germline CDR1 is SGHRS and CDR2 YFSETQ. In DNA, the CDR3 is TGCGCCAGCAGCTCCAGGACTAGCGGGAGTAGGAATACGCAGTATTTT. It specifies CASSSRTSGSRNTQYF.

This clonotype was observed a few times. The rearrangement uses TRBV11-2 and TRBJ2-3; no firm D call. V was cut by 8 bases and J by 3 bases, with 6 bases left in between. From germline, CDR1 is SGHAT and CDR2 FQNNGV. The CDR3 sequence is 11 residues long. The CDR3 sequence is CASLYTDTQYF. The DNA of the CDR3 is TGTGCCAGCCTATATACAGATACGCAGTATTTT. The full variable domain, in which reference TRBV11-2 and TRBJ2-3 provide the parts outside the CDR3, is EAGVAQSPRYKIIEKRQSVAFWCNPISGHATLYWYQQILGQGPKLLIQFQNNGVVDDSQLPKDRFSAERLKGVDSTLKIQPAKLEDSAVYLCASLYTDTQYFGPGTRLTVL.

J is TRBJ1-1 and V is TRBV25-1; a weak D match, TRBD1 (5 bases). The CDR3 runs to 13 residues. Between the trimmed V and J ends, which lost 3 bases and 4 bases, there was a span of 9 bases. Germline CDR1 is MGHDK and CDR2 is SYGVNS. CDR3 residues: CASSDTGRTEAFF. In nucleotides, the CDR3 is TGTGCCAGCAGTGATACGGGACGCACTGAAGCTTTCTTT.

The rearrangement uses TRBV11-2 and TRBJ2-3; a weak D match, TRBD1 (5 bases). The ends were cut back, 4 bases at V and 6 bases at J, with 14 bases in the middle. Germline-derived CDR1 and CDR2 are SGHAT and FQNNGV. CDR3 length: 14 amino acids. The CDR3 nucleotides are TGTGCCAGCAGCTACATGGCCTACAGGGATACGCAGTATTTT. Amino acid sequence: CASSYMAYRDTQYF.

The gene calls are TRBV27 and TRBJ1-1; D not certain. The V gene's germline CDR1 is MNHEY and CDR2 SMNVEV (reference sequence). This CDR3 comprises 13 residues. Trimming shortened V by 3 bases and J by 5 bases, and 10 bases separated the two germline ends. DNA of the CDR3: TGTGCCAGCAGTTTGTGGCTGGGGACTGAAGCTTTCTTT. Protein product: CASSLWLGTEAFF.

The chain links TRBV13 to TRBJ1-1; 8 nucleotides line up with TRBD1. This CDR3 spans 14 amino acids. The germline V gene encodes CDR1 PRHDT and CDR2 FYEKMQ (reference sequence). V gave up 8 bases and J gave up 4 bases; unmatched junction bases: 9. CDR3 in amino acids: CASEAGGVATEAFF. The CDR3 DNA is TGTGCCAGCGAGGCAGGGGGCGTCGCCACTGAAGCTTTCTTT.

The rearrangement joins TRBV18 to TRBJ2-5; D is ambiguous. V gave up 3 bases and J gave up 4 bases, with 15 bases separating them. The CDR3 has 15 residues. CDR1 KGHSH and CDR2 LQKENI come from the germline V gene. The CDR3 is CASSPPKEEVETQYF. CDR3 sequence (DNA): TGTGCCAGCTCACCTCCCAAAGAAGAGGTAGAGACCCAGTACTTC.

The genes are TRBV27 and TRBJ1-2; no definite D call. With 5 bases removed from V and 5 bases from J, the gap between germline ends came to 12 bases. Germline V gives CDR1 MNHEY, CDR2 SMNVEV (reference sequence). This CDR3 has 13 residues. CDR3 protein: CASSPGMLYGYTF. The CDR3 DNA reads TGTGCCAGCAGTCCGGGGATGTTATATGGCTACACCTTC.

The chain recombines TRBV6-1 with TRBJ1-2; 10 nucleotides match TRBD1. The CDR3 covers 15 residues. Germline V gene lookup returns CDR1 MNHNS and CDR2 SASEGT. With V trimmed by 3 bases and J by 4 bases, 5 bases remained unmatched. In nucleotides, the CDR3 is TGTGCCAGCAGTGATTCCGGGACAGGGGTCTATGGCTACACCTTC. Its translation: CASSDSGTGVYGYTF.

The chain couples TRBV27 to TRBJ1-1; no definite D call. Looked up from germline, CDR1 is MNHEY and CDR2 is SMNVEV (reference sequence). This CDR3 contains 14 residues. V dropped 1 base and J dropped 1 base, with 7 bases sitting between them. The CDR3: CASSLWAENTEAFF. The CDR3 DNA follows: TGTGCCAGCAGTTTATGGGCAGAGAACACTGAAGCTTTCTTT.

In its sample, this clonotype was seen once. This chain uses TRBV29-1 with TRBJ2-7, with 12 bases aligning to TRBD2. The CDR3 has 14 amino acids. The trim removed 7 bases at V and 4 bases at J, leaving 8 bases unmatched. From germline, CDR1 is SQVTM and CDR2 ANQGSEA. CDR3 in amino acids: CSALTSGSPYEQYF. The DNA for the CDR3 is TGCAGCGCCCTGACTAGCGGGAGTCCATACGAGCAGTACTTC.

This chain joins TRBV12-5 and TRBJ1-1; D remains unclear. V was trimmed by 1 base and J by 1 base, leaving 1 base between them. The CDR3 has 12 residues. Germline V CDR1 and CDR2: LGHNT, FRNRAP. CDR3 sequence: CASGLANTEAFF. For the CDR3, the DNA is TGTGCTAGTGGTTTGGCGAACACTGAAGCTTTCTTT.

This clonotype showed up just once. The chain employs TRBV3-1 and TRBJ2-5, with 10 bases lining up with TRBD2. J gave up 5 bases and V 3 bases, and 3 bases lay outside the gene matches. This CDR3 is built from 14 residues. Germline CDR1 is LGHDT and CDR2 is YNNKEL (reference sequence). CDR3: CASSHLAGAETQYF. The CDR3 bases are TGTGCCAGCAGCCACCTAGCGGGAGCGGAGACCCAGTACTTC.

The chain recombines TRBV6-5 with TRBJ2-1, with D unclear. The V end lost 8 bases, the J end lost 1 base, and 12 bases lay between the germline ends. This CDR3 has 14 amino acids. From germline, CDR1 is MNHEY and CDR2 SVGAGI. The CDR3 DNA follows: TGTGCCAGCTCTCCAAGGTCTTCCTACAATGAGCAGTTCTTC. Protein product: CASSPRSSYNEQFF.

The V and J genes are TRBV4-1 and TRBJ1-2; D is perhaps TRBD1 (5 bases). This CDR3 has 14 residues. V was clipped by 5 bases and J by 7 bases, with 17 bases between them. Germline V gene data show CDR1 as MGHRA and CDR2 as YSYEKL. CDR3 DNA: TGCGCCAGCAGCGAGACCGGCGGGGGTGGTGGCTACACCTTC. This sequence encodes CASSETGGGGGYTF.

This clonotype was counted a few times. V gene TRBV9 combines with J gene TRBJ2-7, with D tentatively TRBD2 (5 bases). The CDR3 extends over 14 amino acids. Germline V lookup: CDR1 SGDLS, CDR2 YYNGEE. V was clipped by 4 bases and J by 3 bases, with 14 bases between them. The CDR3: CASSPRTGSYEQYF. CDR3 nucleotide sequence: TGTGCCAGCAGCCCACGGACGGGGAGCTACGAGCAGTACTTC. The variable domain in full, completed from reference TRBV9 and TRBJ2-7, reads DSGVTQTPKHLITATGQRVTLRCSPRSGDLSVYWYQQSLDQGLQFLIQYYNGEERAKGNILERFSAQQFPDLHSELNLSSLELGDSALYFCASSPRTGSYEQYFGPGTRLTVT.

The rearrangement links TRBV12-3 or TRBV12-4 to TRBJ2-3; TRBD2 matches at 8 bases. V shed 5 bases, J shed 4 bases, and the junction held 14 bases outside the gene matches. This CDR3 contains 17 residues. CDR3 sequence: CASSDPRSGRRSDTQYF. The CDR3, as DNA: TGTGCCAGCAGTGACCCACGGAGCGGGAGAAGGTCAGATACGCAGTATTTT.

DNA of the CDR3: TGTGCCAGCAGTTTGGGGCTAGCGGGAGTAACTGAGGAGTACTTC. Protein sequence: CASSLGLAGVTEEYF. The J gene is TRBJ2-7, the V gene TRBV27, with TRBD2 identical over 10 bases. The CDR3 covers 15 residues. Germline lookup yields CDR1 MNHEY and CDR2 SMNVEV (reference sequence). V lost 3 bases to trimming and J lost 11 bases; unmatched junction nucleotides: 13.

The gene calls are TRBV30 and TRBJ1-1; D remains ambiguous. Germline V gene data show CDR1 as GTSNPN and CDR2 as SVGIG (reference sequence). This CDR3 is built from 11 residues. Trimming shortened V by 1 base and J by 7 bases, and 7 bases separated the two germline ends. For the CDR3, the DNA is TGTGCCTGGAGTGCACAGTTTGAAGCTTTCTTT. It yields the protein CAWSAQFEAFF.

The chain employs TRBV7-9 and TRBJ2-5; D uncertain. Germline V lookup: CDR1 SEHNR, CDR2 FQNEAQ (reference sequence). Trimming cost V 5 bases and J 2 bases, with 9 bases left between them. The CDR3 sequence is 13 residues long. CDR3 coding DNA: TGTGCCAGCAGCATGGCGACTCAAGAGACCCAGTACTTC. It is translated as CASSMATQETQYF.

The chain combines TRBV3-1 with TRBJ2-3, with D hard to call. This CDR3 has 16 amino acids. V lost 1 base and J lost 2, with 13 bases in between. Germline V gives CDR1 LGHDT, CDR2 YNNKEL (reference sequence). The CDR3 sequence: CASSQVAGPFTDTQYF. For the CDR3, the DNA is TGTGCCAGCAGCCAAGTGGCCGGGCCATTCACAGATACGCAGTATTTT.